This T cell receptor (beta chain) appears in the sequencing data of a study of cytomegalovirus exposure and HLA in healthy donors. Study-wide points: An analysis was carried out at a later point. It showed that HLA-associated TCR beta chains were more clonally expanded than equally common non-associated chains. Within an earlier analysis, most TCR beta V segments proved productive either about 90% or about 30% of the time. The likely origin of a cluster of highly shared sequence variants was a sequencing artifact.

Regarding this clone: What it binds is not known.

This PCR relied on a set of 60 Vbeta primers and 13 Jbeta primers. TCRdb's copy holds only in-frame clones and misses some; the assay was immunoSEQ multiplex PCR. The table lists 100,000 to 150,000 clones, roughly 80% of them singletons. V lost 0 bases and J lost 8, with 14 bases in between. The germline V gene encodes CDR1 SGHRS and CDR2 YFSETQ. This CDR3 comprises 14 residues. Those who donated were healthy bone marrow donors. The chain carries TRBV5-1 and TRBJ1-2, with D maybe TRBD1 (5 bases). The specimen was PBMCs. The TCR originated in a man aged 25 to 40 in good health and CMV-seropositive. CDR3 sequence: CASSLGQRPWGYTF. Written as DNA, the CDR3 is TGCGCCAGCAGCTTGGGACAGCGACCCTGGGGCTACACCTTC.